This entry describes one T cell receptor beta chain. No antigen is known for it. The PCR contained 60 Vbeta and 13 Jbeta primers. In the authors' workflow: Among the unique TCR beta chains that a later analysis counted, about 81 million in all, about 10 million were shared. The assay was immunoSEQ multiplex PCR, and TCRdb's table has in-frame clones only and misses some. V, J and clone size are those of that table, while D and trimming were read from the DNA. Seen here are 160,000 or so clones, almost 80% observed once, and the top ten hold over 1.1%. There are 16 residues in the CDR3. Per germline, CDR1 SGHAT and CDR2 FQNNGV. Losses at the gene ends were 7 bases for V and 1 base for J; bases not matched to a gene: 7. These data are taken from a study of cytomegalovirus exposure and HLA in healthy donors. Across the study: Researchers previously reported finding fewer than 140 million unique TCR beta sequences from about 170 million T cells.

General study findings and limits: The productive fraction for most TCR beta V segments was about 90% or about 30% in an earlier analysis. Analyses of presence and absence presupposed an approximately uniform sequencing depth across donors.

The source is a male donor in good health and CMV-seronegative. This rearrangement joins TRBV11-2 to TRBJ2-2, with 9 bases aligning to TRBD2. Sequencing was carried out using PBMCs. CDR3 nucleotide sequence: TGTGCCAGCATCCATTCTAGCGGGAAGAACACCGGGGAGCTGTTTTTT. This sequence encodes CASIHSSGKNTGELFF.